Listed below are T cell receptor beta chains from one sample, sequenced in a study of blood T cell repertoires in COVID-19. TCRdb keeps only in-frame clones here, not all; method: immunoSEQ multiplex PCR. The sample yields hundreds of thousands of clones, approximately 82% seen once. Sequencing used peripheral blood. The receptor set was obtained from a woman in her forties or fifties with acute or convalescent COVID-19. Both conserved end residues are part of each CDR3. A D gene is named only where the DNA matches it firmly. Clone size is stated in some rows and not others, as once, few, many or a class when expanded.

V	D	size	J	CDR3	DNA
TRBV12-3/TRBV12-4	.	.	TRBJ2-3	CASSLNAGDTQYF	TGTGCCAGCAGTCTTAACGCAGGGGATACGCAGTATTTT
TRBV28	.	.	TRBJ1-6	CASRGNDSPLHF	TGTGCCTCCCGGGGAAATGATTCACCCCTCCACTTT
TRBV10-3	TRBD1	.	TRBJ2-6	CAISSGQVKGTGANVLTF	TGTGCCATCAGTTCGGGACAGGTAAAGGGGACTGGGGCCAACGTCCTGACTTTC
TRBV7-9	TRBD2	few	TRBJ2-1	CASSPQVGSGSSAYNEQFF	TGTGCCAGCAGCCCCCAGGTTGGTAGCGGGAGCTCAGCCTACAATGAGCAGTTCTTC
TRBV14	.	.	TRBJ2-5	CASSQPGTSLETQYF	TGTGCCAGCAGCCAACCGGGCACTAGTTTGGAGACCCAGTACTTC
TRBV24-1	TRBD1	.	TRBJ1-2	CATSESQGRLKGYTF	TGTGCCACCAGTGAGTCACAGGGGAGGCTTAAGGGCTACACCTTC
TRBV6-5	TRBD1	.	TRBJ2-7	CASIWGPGQPYEQYF	TGTGCCAGCATTTGGGGGCCGGGACAGCCGTACGAGCAGTACTTC
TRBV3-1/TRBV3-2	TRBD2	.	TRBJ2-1	CASSLYTSGRRREQFF	TGTGCCAGCAGTCTATATACTAGCGGGAGGCGCAGGGAGCAGTTCTTC
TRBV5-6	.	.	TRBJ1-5	CASSRGARVGGSNQPQHF	TGTGCCAGCAGCCGAGGGGCCAGGGTCGGAGGGAGCAATCAGCCCCAGCATTTT
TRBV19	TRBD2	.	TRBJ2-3	CASSMQSGRPPDTQYF	TGTGCCAGTAGTATGCAAAGCGGGAGACCCCCAGATACGCAGTATTTT
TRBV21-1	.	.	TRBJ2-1	CASSPRRSVTYNEQFF	TGTGCCAGCAGCCCCCGGAGGAGCGTCACCTACAATGAGCAGTTCTTC
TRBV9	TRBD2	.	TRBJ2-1	CASSEGGTFNNEQFF	TGTGCCAGCAGTGAGGGAGGGACTTTTAACAATGAGCAGTTCTTC
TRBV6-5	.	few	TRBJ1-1	CASSRLQGDTEAFF	TGTGCCAGCAGTCGCCTTCAAGGGGACACTGAAGCTTTCTTT
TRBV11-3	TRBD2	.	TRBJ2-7	CASSLGLAGDEQYF	TGTGCCAGCAGCCTGGGACTAGCGGGAGACGAGCAGTACTTC
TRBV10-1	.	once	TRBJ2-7	CASGDPIGGEQYF	TGCGCCAGCGGGGACCCCATCGGGGGCGAGCAGTACTTC
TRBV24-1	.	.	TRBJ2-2	CATSDLPRASPNTGELFF	TGTGCCACCAGTGATTTGCCGAGGGCGAGTCCCAACACCGGGGAGCTGTTTTTT
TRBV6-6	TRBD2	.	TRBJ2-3	CASSKGLAGADTQYF	TGTGCCAGCAGTAAGGGACTAGCGGGAGCAGATACGCAGTATTTT
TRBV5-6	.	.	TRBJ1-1	CASSLWRVRTEAFF	TGTGCCAGCAGCTTGTGGAGGGTGAGGACTGAAGCTTTCTTT
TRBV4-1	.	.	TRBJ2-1	CASSQEARNGLRGEQFF	TGCGCCAGCAGCCAGGAAGCCAGGAATGGTTTGAGGGGGGAGCAGTTCTTC
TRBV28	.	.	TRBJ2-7	CASSPGTYEQYF	TGTGCCAGCAGTCCAGGCACCTACGAGCAGTACTTC
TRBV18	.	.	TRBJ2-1	CASSSGVKSPPYNEQFF	TGTGCCAGCTCCTCAGGGGTTAAGTCACCGCCCTACAATGAGCAGTTCTTC
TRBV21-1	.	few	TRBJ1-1	CASSWRIRGLSTEAFF	TGTGCCAGCAGCTGGCGAATCAGGGGGCTGAGCACTGAAGCTTTCTTT
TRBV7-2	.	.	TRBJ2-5	CASSFFQETQYF	TGTGCCAGCAGCTTCTTTCAAGAGACCCAGTACTTC
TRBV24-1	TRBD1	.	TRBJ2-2	CATSDPSKGASTGELFF	TGTGCCACCAGTGATCCATCTAAGGGGGCCAGCACCGGGGAGCTGTTTTTT
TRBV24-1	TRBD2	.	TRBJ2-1	CATSDLETSGRIDEQFF	TGTGCCACCAGTGATTTGGAGACTAGCGGGAGAATAGATGAGCAGTTCTTC
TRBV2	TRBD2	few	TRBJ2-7	CASRGGLAVSYEQYF	TGTGCCAGCAGGGGAGGACTAGCGGTTTCCTACGAGCAGTACTTC
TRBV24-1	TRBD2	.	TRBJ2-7	CATSDPRGSSYEQYF	TGTGCCACCAGTGACCCCCGCGGGAGCTCCTACGAGCAGTACTTC
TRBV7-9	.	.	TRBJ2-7	CASSFVGGYEQYF	TGTGCCAGCAGCTTTGTGGGAGGCTACGAGCAGTACTTC
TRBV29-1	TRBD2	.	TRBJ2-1	CSGVNYRGGNEQFF	TGCAGCGGGGTCAACTACCGGGGGGGCAATGAGCAGTTCTTC
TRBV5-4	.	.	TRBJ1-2	CASSLLGQSYGYTF	TGTGCCAGCAGCTTGCTTGGACAAAGCTATGGCTACACCTTC
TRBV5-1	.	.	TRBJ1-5	CASSLTDRTNQPQHF	TGCGCCAGCAGCTTGACCGACAGAACAAATCAGCCCCAGCATTTT
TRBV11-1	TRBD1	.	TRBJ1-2	CASSFYRGDGYTF	TGTGCCAGCAGCTTTTACAGGGGTGATGGCTACACCTTC
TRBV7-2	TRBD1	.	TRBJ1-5	CASSFPGGQPQHF	TGTGCCAGCAGCTTTCCAGGGGGTCAGCCCCAGCATTTT
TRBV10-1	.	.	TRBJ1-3	CASSEGAGNTIYF	TGCGCCAGCAGTGAAGGGGCTGGAAACACCATATATTTT
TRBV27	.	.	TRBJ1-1	CATRVGGNTEAFF	TGTGCCACCAGGGTAGGCGGCAACACTGAAGCTTTCTTT
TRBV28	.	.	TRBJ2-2	CASSLISQGTGELFF	TGTGCCAGCAGTTTAATTAGCCAGGGCACCGGGGAGCTGTTTTTT
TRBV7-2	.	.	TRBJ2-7	CASSHSYEQYF	TGTGCCAGCAGCCATTCATACGAGCAGTACTTC
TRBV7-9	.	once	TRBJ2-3	CASSPTPTDTQYF	TGTGCCAGCAGCCCTACGCCGACAGATACGCAGTATTTT
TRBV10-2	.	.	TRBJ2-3	CASTNTDTQYF	TGCGCCAGCACTAACACAGATACGCAGTATTTT
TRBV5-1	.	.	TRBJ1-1	CASWGQGNTEAFF	TGCGCCAGCTGGGGCCAAGGGAACACTGAAGCTTTCTTT
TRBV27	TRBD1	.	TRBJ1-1	CASRVTGGWTEAFF	TGTGCCAGCCGAGTCACAGGGGGCTGGACTGAAGCTTTCTTT
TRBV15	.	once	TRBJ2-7	CATSGTLGQPHTYEQYF	TGTGCCACCAGCGGGACATTAGGACAGCCGCATACTTACGAGCAGTACTTC
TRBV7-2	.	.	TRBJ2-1	CASSLAGTMYGEQFF	TGTGCCAGCAGCTTAGCCGGGACAATGTACGGTGAGCAGTTCTTC
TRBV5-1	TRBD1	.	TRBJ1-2	CASSSIQGAGGYTF	TGCGCCAGCAGCTCGATCCAGGGGGCAGGTGGCTACACCTTC
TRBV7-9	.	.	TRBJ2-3	CASSPRLDTQYF	TGTGCCAGCAGCCCGCGGTTAGATACGCAGTATTTT
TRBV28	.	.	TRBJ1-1	CASCPPTDMNTEAFF	TGTGCCTCCTGCCCACCGACAGATATGAACACTGAAGCTTTCTTT
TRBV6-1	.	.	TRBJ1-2	CASSEHRDYGYTF	TGTGCCAGCAGTGAGCACAGGGACTATGGCTACACCTTC
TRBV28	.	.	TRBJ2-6	CASSFTPFSGANVLTF	TGTGCCAGCAGTTTCACTCCATTCTCTGGGGCCAACGTCCTGACTTTC
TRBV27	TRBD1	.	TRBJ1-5	CASSPNRGRAPQHF	TGTGCCAGCAGTCCTAACAGGGGGCGGGCGCCCCAGCATTTT
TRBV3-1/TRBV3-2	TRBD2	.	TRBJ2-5	CASTIRPGLAGEETQYF	TGTGCCAGCACCATAAGACCGGGACTAGCGGGAGAAGAGACCCAGTACTTC
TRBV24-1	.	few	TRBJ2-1	CATSDFGRGSYNEQFF	TGTGCCACCAGTGATTTCGGGAGAGGTTCCTACAATGAGCAGTTCTTC
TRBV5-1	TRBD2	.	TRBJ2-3	CASSPSGTSTDTQYF	TGCGCCAGCAGCCCTAGCGGGACTAGCACAGATACGCAGTATTTT
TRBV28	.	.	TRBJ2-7	CASRRLGHTYEQYF	TGTGCCAGCAGAAGACTAGGCCACACCTACGAGCAGTACTTC
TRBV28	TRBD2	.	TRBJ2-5	CASSLAGVAETQYF	TGTGCCAGCAGTTTGGCGGGAGTTGCAGAGACCCAGTACTTC